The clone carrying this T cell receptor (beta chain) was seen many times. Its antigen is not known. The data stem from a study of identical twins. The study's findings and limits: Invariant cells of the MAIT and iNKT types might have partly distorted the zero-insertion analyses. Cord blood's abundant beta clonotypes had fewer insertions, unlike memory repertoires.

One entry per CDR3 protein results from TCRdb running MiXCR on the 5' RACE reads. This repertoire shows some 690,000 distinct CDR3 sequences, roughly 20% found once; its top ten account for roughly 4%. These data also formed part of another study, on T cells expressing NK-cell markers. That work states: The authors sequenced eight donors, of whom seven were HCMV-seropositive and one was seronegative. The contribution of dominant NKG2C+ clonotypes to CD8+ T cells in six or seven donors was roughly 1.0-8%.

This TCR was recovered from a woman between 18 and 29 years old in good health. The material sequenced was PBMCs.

For the CDR3, the DNA is TGTGCCAGCAGTTACTCCGGACAGTTTAGGTACACTGAAGCTTTCTTT. Amino acids: CASSYSGQFRYTEAFF. The chain is built from TRBV6-5 and TRBJ1-1, with D maybe TRBD1 (6 bases). This CDR3 contains 16 residues. The germline gives CDR1 MNHEY, CDR2 SVGAGI. V was pared by 0 bases and J by 3 bases, with 14 bases between.